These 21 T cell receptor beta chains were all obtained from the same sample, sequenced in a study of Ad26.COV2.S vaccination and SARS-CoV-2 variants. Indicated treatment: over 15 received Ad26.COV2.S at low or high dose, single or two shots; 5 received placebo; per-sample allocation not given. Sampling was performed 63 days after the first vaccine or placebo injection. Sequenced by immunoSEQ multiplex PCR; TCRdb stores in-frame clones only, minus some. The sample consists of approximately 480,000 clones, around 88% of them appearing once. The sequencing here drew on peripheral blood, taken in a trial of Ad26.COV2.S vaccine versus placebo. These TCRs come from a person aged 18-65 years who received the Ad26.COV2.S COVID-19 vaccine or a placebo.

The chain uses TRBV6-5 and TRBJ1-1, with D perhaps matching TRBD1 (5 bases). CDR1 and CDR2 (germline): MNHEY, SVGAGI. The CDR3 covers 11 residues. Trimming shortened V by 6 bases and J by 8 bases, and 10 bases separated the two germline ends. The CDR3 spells CASSARGEAFF. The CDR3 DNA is TGTGCCAGCAGCGCACGGGGGGAAGCTTTCTTT.

CDR3 amino acids: CASSFRRVGAGSYNEQFF. CDR3 DNA: TGTGCCAGCAGCTTCCGCAGGGTGGGGGCTGGATCCTACAATGAGCAGTTCTTC. The genes are TRBV7-3 and TRBJ2-1; D possibly corresponds to TRBD1 (6 bases). The V and J ends lost 3 bases and 1 base respectively, with 19 bases between them. The germline V gene encodes CDR1 SGHTA and CDR2 FQGTGA. The CDR3 is made up of 18 amino acids.

The CDR3 is CASSHKHGGNEAFF. The CDR3 DNA is TGTGCCAGCAGCCACAAACACGGGGGGAATGAAGCTTTCTTT. This chain connects TRBV14 to TRBJ1-1, with D possibly matching TRBD1 (5 bases). V shed 3 bases and J shed 7 bases, with 15 bases lying between them. CDR1 and CDR2 (germline): SGHDN, FVKESK. The CDR3 runs 14 residues.

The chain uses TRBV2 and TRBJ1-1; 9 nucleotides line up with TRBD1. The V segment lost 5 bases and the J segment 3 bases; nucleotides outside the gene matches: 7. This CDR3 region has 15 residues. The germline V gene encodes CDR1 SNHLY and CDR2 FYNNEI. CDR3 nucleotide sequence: TGTGCCAGCAGTCCTCAGACAGGGGGGGACACTGAAGCTTTCTTT. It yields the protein CASSPQTGGDTEAFF.

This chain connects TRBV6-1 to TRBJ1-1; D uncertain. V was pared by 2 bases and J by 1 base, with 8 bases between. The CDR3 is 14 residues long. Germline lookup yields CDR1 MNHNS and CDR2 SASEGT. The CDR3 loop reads CASSELLGNTEAFF. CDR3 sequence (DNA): TGTGCCAGCAGTGAACTACTGGGGAACACTGAAGCTTTCTTT.

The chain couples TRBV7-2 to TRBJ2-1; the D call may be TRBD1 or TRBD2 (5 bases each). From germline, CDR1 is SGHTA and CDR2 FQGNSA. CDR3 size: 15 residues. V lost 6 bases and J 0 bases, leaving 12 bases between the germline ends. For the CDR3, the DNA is TGTGCCAGCAGACGCGAGGGGAGCTCCTACAATGAGCAGTTCTTC. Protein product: CASRREGSSYNEQFF.

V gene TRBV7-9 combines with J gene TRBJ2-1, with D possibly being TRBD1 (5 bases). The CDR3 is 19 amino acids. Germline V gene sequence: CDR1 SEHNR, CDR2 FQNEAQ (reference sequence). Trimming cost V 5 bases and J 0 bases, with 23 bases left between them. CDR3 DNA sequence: TGTGCCAGCAGCCCCGGCCAGGGCCCAGCTACATTCTCCTACAATGAGCAGTTCTTC. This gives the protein CASSPGQGPATFSYNEQFF.

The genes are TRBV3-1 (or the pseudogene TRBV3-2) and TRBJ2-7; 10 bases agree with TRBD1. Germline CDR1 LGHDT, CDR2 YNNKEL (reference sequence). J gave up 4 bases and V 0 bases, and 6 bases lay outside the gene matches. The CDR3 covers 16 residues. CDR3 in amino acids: CASSQDRTGGKYEQYF. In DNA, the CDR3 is TGTGCCAGCAGCCAAGATCGGACAGGGGGGAAGTACGAGCAGTACTTC.

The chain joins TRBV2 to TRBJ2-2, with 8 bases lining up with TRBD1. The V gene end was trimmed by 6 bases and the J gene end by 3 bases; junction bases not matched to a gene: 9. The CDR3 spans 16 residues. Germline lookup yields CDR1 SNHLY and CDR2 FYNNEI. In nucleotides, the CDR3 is TGTGCCAGCAGCCAAAACCCGACAGGGGACACCGGGGAGCTGTTTTTT. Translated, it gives CASSQNPTGDTGELFF.

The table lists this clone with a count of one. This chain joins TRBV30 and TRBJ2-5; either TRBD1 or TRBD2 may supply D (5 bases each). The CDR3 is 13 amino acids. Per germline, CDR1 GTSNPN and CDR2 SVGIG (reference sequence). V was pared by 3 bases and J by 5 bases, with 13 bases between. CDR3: CAWSSQGRETQYF. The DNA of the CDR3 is TGTGCCTGGAGCAGTCAGGGACGGGAGACCCAGTACTTC.

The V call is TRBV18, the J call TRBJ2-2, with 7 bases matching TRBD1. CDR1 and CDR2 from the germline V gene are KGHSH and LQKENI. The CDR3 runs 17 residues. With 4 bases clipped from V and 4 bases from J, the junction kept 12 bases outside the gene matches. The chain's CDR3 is CASSRDGQVRGTGELFF. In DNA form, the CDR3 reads TGTGCCAGCTCACGAGATGGACAGGTCCGTGGCACCGGGGAGCTGTTTTTT.

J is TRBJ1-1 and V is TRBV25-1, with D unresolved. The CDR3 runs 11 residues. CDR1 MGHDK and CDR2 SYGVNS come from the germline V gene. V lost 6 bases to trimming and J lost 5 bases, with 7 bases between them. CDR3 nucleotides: TGTGCCAGCAGGGGGATTACTGAAGCTTTCTTT. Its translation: CASRGITEAFF.

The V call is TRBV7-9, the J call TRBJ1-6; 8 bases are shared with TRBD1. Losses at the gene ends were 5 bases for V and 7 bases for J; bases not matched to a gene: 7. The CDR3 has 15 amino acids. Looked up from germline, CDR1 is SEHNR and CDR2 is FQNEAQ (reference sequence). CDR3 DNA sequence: TGTGCCAGCAGCCCGAGCCGGGACAGGAATTCACCCCTCCACTTT. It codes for CASSPSRDRNSPLHF. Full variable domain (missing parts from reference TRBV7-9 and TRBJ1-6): DTGVSQNPRHKITKRGQNVTFRCDPISEHNRLYWYRQTLGQGPEFLTYFQNEAQLEKSRLLSDRFSAERPKGSFSTLEIQRTEQGDSAMYLCASSPSRDRNSPLHFGNGTRLTVT.

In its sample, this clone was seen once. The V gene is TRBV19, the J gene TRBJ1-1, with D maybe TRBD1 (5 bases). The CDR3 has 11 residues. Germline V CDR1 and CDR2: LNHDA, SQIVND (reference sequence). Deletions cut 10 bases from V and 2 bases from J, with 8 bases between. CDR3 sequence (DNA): TGTGCCACTAGGGGAAACACTGAAGCTTTCTTT. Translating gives CATRGNTEAFF.

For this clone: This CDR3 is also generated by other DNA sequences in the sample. CDR3 coding DNA: TGCGCCAGCAGCTCGGGGGGGACTACGAGCACAGATACGCAGTATTTT. Protein product: CASSSGGTTSTDTQYF. The chain is built from TRBV5-1 and TRBJ2-3, with 8 bases matching TRBD2. The CDR3 covers 16 residues. Germline V CDR1 and CDR2: SGHRS, YFSETQ. V shed 3 bases, J shed 0 bases, and the junction held 6 bases outside the gene matches.

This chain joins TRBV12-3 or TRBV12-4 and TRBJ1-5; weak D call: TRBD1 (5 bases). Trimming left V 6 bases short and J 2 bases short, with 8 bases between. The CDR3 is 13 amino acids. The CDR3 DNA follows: TGTGCCAGCAGCCAGACAGGCAATCAGCCCCAGCATTTT. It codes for CASSQTGNQPQHF.

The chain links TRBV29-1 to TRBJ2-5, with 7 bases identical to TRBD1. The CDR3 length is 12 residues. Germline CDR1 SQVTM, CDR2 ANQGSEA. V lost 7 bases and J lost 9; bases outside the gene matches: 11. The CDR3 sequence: CSATTGLTSQYF. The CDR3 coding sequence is TGCAGCGCAACGACAGGGCTTACGTCCCAGTACTTC. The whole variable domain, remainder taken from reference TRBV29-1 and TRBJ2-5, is SAVISQKPSRDICQRGTSLTIQCQVDSQVTMMFWYRQQPGQSLTLIATANQGSEATYESGFVIDKFPISRPNLTFSTLTVSNMSPEDSSIYLCSATTGLTSQYFGPGTRLLVL.

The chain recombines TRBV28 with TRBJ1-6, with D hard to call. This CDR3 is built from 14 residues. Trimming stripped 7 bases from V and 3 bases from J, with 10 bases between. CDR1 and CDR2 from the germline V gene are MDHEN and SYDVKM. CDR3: CASTGELYNSPLHF. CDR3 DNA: TGTGCCAGCACGGGCGAACTCTATAATTCACCCCTCCACTTT.

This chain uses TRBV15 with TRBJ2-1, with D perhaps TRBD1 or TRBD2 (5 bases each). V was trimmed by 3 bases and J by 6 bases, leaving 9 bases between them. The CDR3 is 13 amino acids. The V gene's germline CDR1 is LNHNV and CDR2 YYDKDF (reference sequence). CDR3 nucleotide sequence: TGTGCCACCAGCAGGGGGGAGAGCAATGAGCAGTTCTTC. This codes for CATSRGESNEQFF. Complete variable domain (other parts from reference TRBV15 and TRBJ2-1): DAMVIQNPRYQVTQFGKPVTLSCSQTLNHNVMYWYQQKSSQAPKLLFHYYDKDFNNEADTPDNFQSRRPNTSFCFLDIRSPGLGDTAMYLCATSRGESNEQFFGPGTRLTVL.

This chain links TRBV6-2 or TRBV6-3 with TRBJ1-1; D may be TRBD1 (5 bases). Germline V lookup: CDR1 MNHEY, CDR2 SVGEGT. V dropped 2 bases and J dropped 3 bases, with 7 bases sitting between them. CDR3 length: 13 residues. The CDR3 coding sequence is TGTGCCAGCAGTTACGGGGGGGACACTGAAGCTTTCTTT. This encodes CASSYGGDTEAFF.

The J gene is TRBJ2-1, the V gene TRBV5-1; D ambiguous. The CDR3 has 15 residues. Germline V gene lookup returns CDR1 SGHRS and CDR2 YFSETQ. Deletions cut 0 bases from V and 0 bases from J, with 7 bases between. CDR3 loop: CASSLEGNSYNEQFF. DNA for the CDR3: TGCGCCAGCAGCTTGGAGGGTAACTCCTACAATGAGCAGTTCTTC.